This T cell receptor (beta chain) appears in the sequencing data of a study of OX40 agonist ivuxolimab in advanced cancers. TCRdb's copy holds only in-frame clones and misses some; the assay was immunoSEQ multiplex PCR. The data show 55,000 to 70,000 clones, with just under 90% seen just once and approximately 2% held by the top ten. Per germline, CDR1 SGHRS and CDR2 YFSETQ. The V and J ends lost 1 base and 3 bases, in that order; junction bases with no gene match: 8. The CDR3 extends over 17 amino acids. Study conclusions and caveats: At 0.1 to 3.0 mg/kg and by week 6, CD4+ and CD8+ T cells in the blood had expanded clonally.

On this clone itself: What it binds is not known.

The sample in question was CD4+ or CD8+ T cells sorted from blood, obtained in a trial of the OX40 agonist ivuxolimab. This clonotype was sampled from an adult with an advanced solid tumor such as melanoma, head and neck, liver or kidney cancer. The chain uses TRBV5-1 and TRBJ2-3, with 10 bases fitting TRBD2. CDR3: CASSLSGSGGETDTQYF. The CDR3 DNA follows: TGCGCCAGCAGCTTGTCCGGAAGCGGGGGGGAGACAGATACGCAGTATTTT.